This entry describes one TCR beta chain. Cohort assignment relied on participant-reported clinical history. Either two negative PCRs, clearance, or symptom resolution qualified Cohort 3 donors as recovered. Measured with immunoSEQ multiplex PCR; TCRdb has only the in-frame clones, and not every one. The data show over 200,000 clones, 85% seen once. The data originate from a study of blood T cell repertoires in COVID-19. Study background: PBMCs, B-cell-depleted T cells, or T cells provided the cDNA or gDNA that made up the material.

The V end lost 3 bases, the J end lost 0 bases, and 14 bases lay between the germline ends. The CDR3 spans 16 residues. Per the germline V gene, CDR1 is SGHRS and CDR2 is YFSETQ. The source is a man aged 40-50 years who had recovered from COVID-19. Sequenced sample: PBMCs or T cells enriched from blood (not recorded which). The J gene is TRBJ2-3, the V gene TRBV5-1; a weak D match, TRBD2 (6 bases). The CDR3 DNA reads as TGCGCCAGCAGCTGGGACTCAGGCTCTAGCACAGATACGCAGTATTTT. This sequence encodes CASSWDSGSSTDTQYF.